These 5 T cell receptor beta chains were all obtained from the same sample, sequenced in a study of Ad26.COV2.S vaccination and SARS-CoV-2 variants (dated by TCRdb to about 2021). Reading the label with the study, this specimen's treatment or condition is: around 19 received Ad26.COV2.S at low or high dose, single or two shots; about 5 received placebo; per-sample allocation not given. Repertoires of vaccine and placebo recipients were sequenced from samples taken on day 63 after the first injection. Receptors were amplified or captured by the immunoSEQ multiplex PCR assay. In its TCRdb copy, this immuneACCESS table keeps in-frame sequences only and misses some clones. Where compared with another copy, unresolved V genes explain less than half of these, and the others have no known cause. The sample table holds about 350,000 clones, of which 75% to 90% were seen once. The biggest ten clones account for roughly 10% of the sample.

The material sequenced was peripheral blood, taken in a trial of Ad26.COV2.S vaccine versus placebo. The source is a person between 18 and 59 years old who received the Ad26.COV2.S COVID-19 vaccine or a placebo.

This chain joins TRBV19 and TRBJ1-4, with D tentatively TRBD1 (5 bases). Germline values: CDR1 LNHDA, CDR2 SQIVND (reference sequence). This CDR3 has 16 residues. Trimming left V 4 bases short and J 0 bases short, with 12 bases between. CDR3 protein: CASSNRQLATNEKLFF. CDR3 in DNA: TGTGCCAGTAGTAACAGGCAGCTTGCAACTAATGAAAAACTGTTTTTT.

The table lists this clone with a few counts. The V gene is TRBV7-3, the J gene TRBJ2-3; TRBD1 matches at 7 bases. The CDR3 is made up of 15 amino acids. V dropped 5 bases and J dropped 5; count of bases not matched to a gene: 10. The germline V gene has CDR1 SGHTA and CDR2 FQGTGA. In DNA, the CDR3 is TGTGCCAGCAGCCCAACAGGGGCAGGAGGAGATACGCAGTATTTT. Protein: CASSPTGAGGDTQYF.

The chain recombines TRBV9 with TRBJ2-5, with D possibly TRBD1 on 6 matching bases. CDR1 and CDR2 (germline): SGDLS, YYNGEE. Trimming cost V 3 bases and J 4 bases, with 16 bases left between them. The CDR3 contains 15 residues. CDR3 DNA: TGTGCCAGCAGCGCCCGTGGGACATTGACAGAGACCCAGTACTTC. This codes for CASSARGTLTETQYF.

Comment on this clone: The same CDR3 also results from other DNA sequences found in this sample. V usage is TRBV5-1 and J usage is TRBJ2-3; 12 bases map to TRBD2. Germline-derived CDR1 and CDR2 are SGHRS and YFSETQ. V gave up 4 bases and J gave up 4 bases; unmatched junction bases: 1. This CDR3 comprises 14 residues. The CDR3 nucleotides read TGCGCCAGCAGCCTAGCGGGGGGGGCAGATACGCAGTATTTT. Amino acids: CASSLAGGADTQYF.

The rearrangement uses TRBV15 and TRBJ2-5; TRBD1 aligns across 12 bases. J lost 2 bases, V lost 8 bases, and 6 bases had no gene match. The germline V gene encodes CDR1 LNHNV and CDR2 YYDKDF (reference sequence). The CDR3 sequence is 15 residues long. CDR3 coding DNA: TGTGCCACCGACCGGGACAGGGGGCTTCAAGAGACCCAGTACTTC. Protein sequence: CATDRDRGLQETQYF.